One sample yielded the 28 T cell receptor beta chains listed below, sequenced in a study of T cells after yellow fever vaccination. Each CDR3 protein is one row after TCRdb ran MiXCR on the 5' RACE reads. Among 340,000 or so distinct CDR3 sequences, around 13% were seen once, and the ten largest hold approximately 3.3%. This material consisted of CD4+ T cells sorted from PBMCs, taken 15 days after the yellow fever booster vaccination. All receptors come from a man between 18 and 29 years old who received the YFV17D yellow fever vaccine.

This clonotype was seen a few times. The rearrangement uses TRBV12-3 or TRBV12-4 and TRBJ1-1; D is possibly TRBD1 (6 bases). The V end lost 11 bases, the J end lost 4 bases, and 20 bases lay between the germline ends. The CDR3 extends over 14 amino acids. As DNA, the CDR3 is TGTGCCTCCCTCACAGGGACAATCGCCACTGAAGCTTTCTTT. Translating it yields CASLTGTIATEAFF.

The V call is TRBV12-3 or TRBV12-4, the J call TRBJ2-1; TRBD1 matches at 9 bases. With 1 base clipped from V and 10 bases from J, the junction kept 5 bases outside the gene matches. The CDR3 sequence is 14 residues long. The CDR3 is CASSLGTGVFEQFF. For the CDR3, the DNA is TGTGCCAGCAGTTTAGGGACAGGGGTTTTCGAGCAGTTCTTC.

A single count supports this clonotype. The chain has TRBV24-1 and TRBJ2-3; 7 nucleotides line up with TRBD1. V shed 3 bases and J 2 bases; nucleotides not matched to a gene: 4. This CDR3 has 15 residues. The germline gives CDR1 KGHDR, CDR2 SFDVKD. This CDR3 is CATSDPGGTTDTQYF. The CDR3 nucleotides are TGTGCCACCAGTGATCCAGGGGGAACCACAGATACGCAGTATTTT.

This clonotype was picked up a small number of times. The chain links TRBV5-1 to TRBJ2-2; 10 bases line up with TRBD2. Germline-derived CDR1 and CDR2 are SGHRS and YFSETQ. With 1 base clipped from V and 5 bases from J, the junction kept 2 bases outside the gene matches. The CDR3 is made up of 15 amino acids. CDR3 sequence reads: CASSLPAGGTGELFF. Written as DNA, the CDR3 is TGCGCCAGCAGCTTGCCAGCGGGGGGGACCGGGGAGCTGTTTTTT. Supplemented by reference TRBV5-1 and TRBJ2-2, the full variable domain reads KAGVTQTPRYLIKTRGQQVTLSCSPISGHRSVSWYQQTPGQGLQFLFEYFSETQRNKGNFPGRFSGRQFSNSRSEMNVSTLELGDSALYLCASSLPAGGTGELFFGEGSRLTVL.

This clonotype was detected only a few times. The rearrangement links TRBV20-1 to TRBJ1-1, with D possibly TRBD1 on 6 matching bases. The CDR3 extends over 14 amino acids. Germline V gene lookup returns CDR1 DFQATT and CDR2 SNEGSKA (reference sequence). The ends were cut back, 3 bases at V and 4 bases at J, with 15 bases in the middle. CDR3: CSASWGASFTEAFF. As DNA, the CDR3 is TGCAGTGCTAGTTGGGGGGCTTCCTTCACTGAAGCTTTCTTT.

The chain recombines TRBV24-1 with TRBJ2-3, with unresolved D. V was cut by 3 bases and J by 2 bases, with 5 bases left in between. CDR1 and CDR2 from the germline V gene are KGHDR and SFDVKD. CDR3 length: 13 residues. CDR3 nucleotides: TGTGCCACCAGTGATGGCCCCACAGATACGCAGTATTTT. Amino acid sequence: CATSDGPTDTQYF.

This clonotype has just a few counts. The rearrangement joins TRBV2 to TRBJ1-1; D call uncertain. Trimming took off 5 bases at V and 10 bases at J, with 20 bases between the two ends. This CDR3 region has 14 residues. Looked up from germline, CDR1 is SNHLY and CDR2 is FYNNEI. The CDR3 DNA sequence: TGTGCCAGCAGTCCGTCTGGGGTTTCGGGGATAGCTTTCTTT. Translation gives CASSPSGVSGIAFF. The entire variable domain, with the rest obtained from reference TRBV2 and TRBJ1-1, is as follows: EPEVTQTPSHQVTQMGQEVILRCVPISNHLYFYWYRQILGQKVEFLVSFYNNEISEKSEIFDDQFSVERPDGSNFTLKIRSTKLEDSAMYFCASSPSGVSGIAFFGQGTRLTVV.

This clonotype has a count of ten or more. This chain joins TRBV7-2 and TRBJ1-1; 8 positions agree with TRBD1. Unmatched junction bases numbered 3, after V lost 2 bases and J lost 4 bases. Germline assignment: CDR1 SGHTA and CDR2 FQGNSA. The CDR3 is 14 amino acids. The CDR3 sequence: CASSLRQGTTEAFF. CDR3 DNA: TGTGCCAGCAGCTTAAGACAGGGGACCACTGAAGCTTTCTTT.

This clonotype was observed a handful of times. The CDR3 nucleotides read TGCGCCAGCAGTCCCGACTCGAGCTCCTACAATGAGCAGTTCTTC. This translates into CASSPDSSSYNEQFF. The chain uses TRBV5-1 and TRBJ2-1; D not resolved. V lost 5 bases, J lost 0 bases, and 12 bases lay in between. CDR3 length equals 15 residues. In germline, CDR1 is SGHRS, CDR2 YFSETQ.

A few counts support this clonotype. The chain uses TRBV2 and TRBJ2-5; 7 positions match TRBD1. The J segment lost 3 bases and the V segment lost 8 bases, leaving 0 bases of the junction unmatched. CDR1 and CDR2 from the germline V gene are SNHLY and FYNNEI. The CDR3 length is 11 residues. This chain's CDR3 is CASDREETQYF. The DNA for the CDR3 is TGTGCCAGCGACAGGGAAGAGACCCAGTACTTC.

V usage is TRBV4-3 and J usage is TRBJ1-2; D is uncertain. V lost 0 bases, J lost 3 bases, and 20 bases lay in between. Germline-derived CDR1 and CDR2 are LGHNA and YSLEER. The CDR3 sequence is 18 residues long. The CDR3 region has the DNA TGCGCCAGCAGCCAAGATCTCATCCGGGCAGGAATTTACTATGGCTACACCTTC. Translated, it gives CASSQDLIRAGIYYGYTF.

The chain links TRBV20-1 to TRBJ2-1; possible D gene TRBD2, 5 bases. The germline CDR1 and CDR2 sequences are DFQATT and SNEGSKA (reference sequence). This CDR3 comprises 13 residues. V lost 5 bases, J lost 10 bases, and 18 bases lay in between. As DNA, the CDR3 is TGCAGTGCTCCCCCCGGGAATTTTGGAGAGCAGTTCTTC. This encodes CSAPPGNFGEQFF.

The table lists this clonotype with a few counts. CDR3 sequence: CASSVNRVERTGELFF. The DNA for the CDR3 is TGCGCCAGCAGCGTAAACAGGGTGGAACGCACCGGGGAGCTGTTTTTT. The chain combines TRBV5-1 with TRBJ2-2, with D possibly TRBD1 on 6 matching bases. This CDR3 is built from 16 residues. CDR1 is SGHRS and CDR2 is YFSETQ in the germline V gene. Trimming pared 4 bases from V and 4 bases from J, leaving 17 bases between. The full variable domain, rest sourced from reference TRBV5-1 and TRBJ2-2, is KAGVTQTPRYLIKTRGQQVTLSCSPISGHRSVSWYQQTPGQGLQFLFEYFSETQRNKGNFPGRFSGRQFSNSRSEMNVSTLELGDSALYLCASSVNRVERTGELFFGEGSRLTVL.

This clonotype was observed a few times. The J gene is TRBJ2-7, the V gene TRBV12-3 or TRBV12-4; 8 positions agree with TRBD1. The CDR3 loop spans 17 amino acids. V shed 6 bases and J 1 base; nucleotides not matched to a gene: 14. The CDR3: CASSRSIGQGSSYEQYF. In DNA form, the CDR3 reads TGTGCCAGCAGCCGCAGCATAGGACAGGGATCATCCTACGAGCAGTACTTC.

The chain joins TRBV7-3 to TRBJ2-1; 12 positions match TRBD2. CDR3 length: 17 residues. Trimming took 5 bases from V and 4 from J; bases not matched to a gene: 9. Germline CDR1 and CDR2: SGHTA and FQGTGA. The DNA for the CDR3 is TGTGCCAGCAGCCCCAGCCGCGGGACTAGCGGGTACAATGAGCAGTTCTTC. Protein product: CASSPSRGTSGYNEQFF.

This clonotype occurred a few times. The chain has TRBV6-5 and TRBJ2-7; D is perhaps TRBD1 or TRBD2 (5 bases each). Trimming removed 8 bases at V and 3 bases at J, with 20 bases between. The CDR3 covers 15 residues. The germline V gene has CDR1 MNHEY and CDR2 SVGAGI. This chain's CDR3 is CASSLSGTLGYEQYF. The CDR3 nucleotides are TGTGCCAGCTCCTTGAGTGGGACGCTTGGCTACGAGCAGTACTTC.

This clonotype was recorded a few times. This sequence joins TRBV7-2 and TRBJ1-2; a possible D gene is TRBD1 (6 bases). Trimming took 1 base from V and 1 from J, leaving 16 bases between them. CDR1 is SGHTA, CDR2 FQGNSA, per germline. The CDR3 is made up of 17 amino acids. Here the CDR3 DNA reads TGTGCCAGCAGCTTAGGGGGCTCGGGGGCTGTTAACTATGGCTACACCTTC. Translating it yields CASSLGGSGAVNYGYTF.

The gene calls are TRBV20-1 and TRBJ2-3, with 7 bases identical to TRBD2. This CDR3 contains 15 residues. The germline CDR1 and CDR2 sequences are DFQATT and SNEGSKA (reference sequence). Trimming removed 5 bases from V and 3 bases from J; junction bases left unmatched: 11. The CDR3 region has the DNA TGCAGTGCTCCCCCCCCCCGGGGGGTGACAGATACGCAGTATTTT. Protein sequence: CSAPPPRGVTDTQYF.

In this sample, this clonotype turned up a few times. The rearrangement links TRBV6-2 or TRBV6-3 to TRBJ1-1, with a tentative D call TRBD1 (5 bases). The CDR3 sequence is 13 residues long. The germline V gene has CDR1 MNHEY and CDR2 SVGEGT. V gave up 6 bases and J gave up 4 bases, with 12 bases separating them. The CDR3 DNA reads TGTGCCAGCAGAGCTCGACAGCTCACTGAAGCTTTCTTT. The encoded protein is CASRARQLTEAFF.

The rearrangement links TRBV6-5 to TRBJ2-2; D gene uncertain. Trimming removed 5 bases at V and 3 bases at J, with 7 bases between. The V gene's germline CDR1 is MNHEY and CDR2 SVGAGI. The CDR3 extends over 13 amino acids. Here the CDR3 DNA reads TGTGCCAGCAGTCAGATACACACCGGGGAGCTGTTTTTT. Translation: CASSQIHTGELFF.

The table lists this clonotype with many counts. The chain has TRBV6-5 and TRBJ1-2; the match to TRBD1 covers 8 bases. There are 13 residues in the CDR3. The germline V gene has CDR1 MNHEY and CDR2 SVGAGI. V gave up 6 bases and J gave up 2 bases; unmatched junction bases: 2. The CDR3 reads CASRRQGNYGYTF. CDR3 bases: TGTGCCAGCAGGAGACAGGGGAACTATGGCTACACCTTC.

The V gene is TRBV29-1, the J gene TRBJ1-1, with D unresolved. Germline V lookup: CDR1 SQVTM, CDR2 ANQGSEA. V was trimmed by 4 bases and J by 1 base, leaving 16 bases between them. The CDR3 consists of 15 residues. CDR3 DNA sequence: TGCAGCGTTGCACCCCTTGGGAGGGCGAACACTGAAGCTTTCTTT. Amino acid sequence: CSVAPLGRANTEAFF.

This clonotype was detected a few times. The CDR3, as DNA: TGTGCCAGCAGCTTAGGGGTACGCTACGAGCAGTACGTC. It codes for CASSLGVRYEQYV. The chain has TRBV7-2 and TRBJ2-7; D is ambiguous. CDR1 SGHTA and CDR2 FQGNSA come from the germline V gene. V shed 1 base and J shed 3 bases, with 7 bases lying between them. CDR3 size: 13 residues.

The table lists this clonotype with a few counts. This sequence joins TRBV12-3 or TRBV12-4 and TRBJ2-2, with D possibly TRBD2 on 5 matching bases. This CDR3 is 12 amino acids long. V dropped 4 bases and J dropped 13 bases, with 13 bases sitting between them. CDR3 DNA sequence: TGTGCCAGCAGTTCCGCAGGAACTAGGCTGTTTTTT. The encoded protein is CASSSAGTRLFF.

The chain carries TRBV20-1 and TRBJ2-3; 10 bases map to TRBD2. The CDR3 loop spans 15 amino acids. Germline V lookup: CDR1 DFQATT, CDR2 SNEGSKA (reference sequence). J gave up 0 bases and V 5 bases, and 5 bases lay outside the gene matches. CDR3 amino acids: CSAQSGGVSTDTQYF. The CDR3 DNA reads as TGCAGTGCTCAAAGCGGGGGGGTCAGCACAGATACGCAGTATTTT.

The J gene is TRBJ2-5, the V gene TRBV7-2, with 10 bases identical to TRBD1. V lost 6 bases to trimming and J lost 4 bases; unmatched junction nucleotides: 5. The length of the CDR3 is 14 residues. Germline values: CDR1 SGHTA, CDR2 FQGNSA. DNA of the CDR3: TGTGCCAGCAGTTACTGGACAGGGGGAGAGACCCAGTACTTC. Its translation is CASSYWTGGETQYF.

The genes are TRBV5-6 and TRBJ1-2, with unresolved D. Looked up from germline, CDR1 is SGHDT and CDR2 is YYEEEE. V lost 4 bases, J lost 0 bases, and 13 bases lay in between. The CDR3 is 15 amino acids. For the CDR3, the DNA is TGTGCCAGCAGCGGTCTTCCCACTTCTAACTATGGCTACACCTTC. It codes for CASSGLPTSNYGYTF.

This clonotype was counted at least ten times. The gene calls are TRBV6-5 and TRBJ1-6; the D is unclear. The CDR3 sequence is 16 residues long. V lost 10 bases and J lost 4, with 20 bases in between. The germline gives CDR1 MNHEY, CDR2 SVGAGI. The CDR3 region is CATNSGWADYNSPLHF. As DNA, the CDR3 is TGTGCCACCAACAGCGGTTGGGCGGATTATAATTCACCCCTCCACTTT.